This T cell receptor beta chain comes out of a study of T cells in localized non-small cell lung cancer. Method: immunoSEQ multiplex PCR; TCRdb's copy keeps in-frame clones and lacks some. This sample has tens of thousands of clones; more than 85% occur once, and the top ten carry around 2.5%. The CDR3 totals 12 residues. Germline V gene data show CDR1 as MDHEN and CDR2 as SYDVKM. General observations from the study: Heterogeneity within the tumor remains possible, as just one region underwent sequencing. Increased T cell density in blood showed an association with longer overall survival. The appearance of a median approximately 60 of the top 100 tumor clones was seen in adjacent lung. Adjacent uninvolved lung had the highest clonality, suggesting focused antigen responses.

In regard to this clone: As yet, its antigen is unknown.

This sample comprised PBMCs, obtained before any cancer treatment. This clonotype was obtained from a man aged 40-75 years with stage II lung adenocarcinoma. The J gene is TRBJ2-1, the V gene TRBV28; D perhaps matches TRBD2 (6 bases). The CDR3 sequence: CAVEGPNNEQFF. The CDR3, as DNA: TGTGCTGTGGAGGGCCCAAACAATGAGCAGTTCTTC.